The sequence of this T cell receptor beta chain was determined in a study of blood T cells in healthy people across ages. General observations from the study: Unknown donor CMV status possibly confounded expanded clonotype changes. Naive and antigen-experienced cells were not separated, limiting conclusive comparison. Higher naive T cell percentage went strongly together with higher TCR beta diversity.

In germline, CDR1 is MDHEN, CDR2 SYDVKM. The CDR3 totals 12 residues. Trimming cost V 3 bases and J 6 bases, with 9 bases left between them. As concerns this clonotype: Its antigen remains unknown.

Through a sample-barcoded 5' primer and a J-beta primer mix, a second PCR was run for roughly 7 to 11 cycles. MiXCR, run by TCRdb on the 5' RACE reads, gives a single entry per CDR3 protein. The sample contains about 1.8 million distinct CDR3 sequences, about 50% of which appear only once. The sequenced material came from blood. The gene calls are TRBV28 and TRBJ2-7; D unclear. The TCR comes from a woman between 40 and 55 years old in good health. DNA for the CDR3: TGTGCCAGCAGTTTCCCCCTAGGCGAGCAGTACTTC. It is translated as CASSFPLGEQYF. Variable domain in full (rest from reference TRBV28 and TRBJ2-7): DVKVTQSSRYLVKRTGEKVFLECVQDMDHENMFWYRQDPGLGLRLIYFSYDVKMKEKGDIPEGYSVSREKKERFSLILESASTNQTSMYLCASSFPLGEQYFGPGTRLTVT.